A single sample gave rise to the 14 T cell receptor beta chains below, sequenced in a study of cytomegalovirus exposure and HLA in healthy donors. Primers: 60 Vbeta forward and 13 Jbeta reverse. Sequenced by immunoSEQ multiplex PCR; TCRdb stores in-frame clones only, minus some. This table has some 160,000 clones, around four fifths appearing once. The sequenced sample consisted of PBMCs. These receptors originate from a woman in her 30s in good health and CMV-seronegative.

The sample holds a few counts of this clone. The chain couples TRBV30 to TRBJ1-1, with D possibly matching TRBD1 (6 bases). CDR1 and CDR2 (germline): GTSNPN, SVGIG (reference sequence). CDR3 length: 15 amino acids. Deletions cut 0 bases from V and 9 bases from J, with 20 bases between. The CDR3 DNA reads TGTGCCTGGAGTGTAGGCCCACGAGGGGGGGAAAAAGCTTTCTTT. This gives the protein CAWSVGPRGGEKAFF.

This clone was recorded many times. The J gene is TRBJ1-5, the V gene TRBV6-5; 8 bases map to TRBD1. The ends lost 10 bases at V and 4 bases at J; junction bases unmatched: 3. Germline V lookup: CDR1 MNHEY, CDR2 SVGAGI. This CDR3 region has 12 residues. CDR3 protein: CATRQGNQPQHF. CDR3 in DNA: TGTGCCACCAGACAGGGGAATCAGCCCCAGCATTTT.

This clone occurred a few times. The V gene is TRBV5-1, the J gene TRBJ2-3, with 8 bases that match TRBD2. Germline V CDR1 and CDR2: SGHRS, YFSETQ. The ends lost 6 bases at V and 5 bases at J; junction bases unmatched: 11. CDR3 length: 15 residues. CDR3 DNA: TGCGCCAGCACAGACGGGGGGGCGTTCATAGATACGCAGTATTTT. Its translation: CASTDGGAFIDTQYF.

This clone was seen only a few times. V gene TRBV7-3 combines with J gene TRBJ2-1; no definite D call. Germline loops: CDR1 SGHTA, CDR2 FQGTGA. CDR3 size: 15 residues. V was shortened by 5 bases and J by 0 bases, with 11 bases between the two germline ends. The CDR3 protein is CASSPSRSSYNEQFF. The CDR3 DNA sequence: TGTGCCAGCAGCCCATCTCGGAGCTCCTACAATGAGCAGTTCTTC.

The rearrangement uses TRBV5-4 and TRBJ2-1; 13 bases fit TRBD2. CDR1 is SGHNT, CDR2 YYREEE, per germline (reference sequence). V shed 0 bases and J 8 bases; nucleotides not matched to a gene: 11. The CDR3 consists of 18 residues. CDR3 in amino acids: CASSLGAAGLAGIYEQFF. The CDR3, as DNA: TGTGCCAGCAGCTTGGGAGCCGCGGGACTAGCGGGGATCTATGAGCAGTTCTTC.

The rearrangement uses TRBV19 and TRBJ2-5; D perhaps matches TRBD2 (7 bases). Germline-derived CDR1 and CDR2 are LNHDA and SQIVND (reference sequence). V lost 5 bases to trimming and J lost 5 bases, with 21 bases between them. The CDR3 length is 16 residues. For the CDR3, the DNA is TGTGCCAGTAGTCCGTCGGCCGGGGGGCCAGGGGAGACCCAGTACTTC. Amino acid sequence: CASSPSAGGPGETQYF.

CDR3 loop: CAWSVESASGYNEQFF. Written as DNA, the CDR3 is TGTGCCTGGAGTGTAGAATCCGCTAGCGGTTACAATGAGCAGTTCTTC. The rearrangement joins TRBV30 to TRBJ2-1; 7 nucleotides align to TRBD2. This CDR3 region has 16 residues. V shed 0 bases, J shed 4 bases, and the junction held 9 bases outside the gene matches. CDR1 is GTSNPN, CDR2 SVGIG, per germline (reference sequence).

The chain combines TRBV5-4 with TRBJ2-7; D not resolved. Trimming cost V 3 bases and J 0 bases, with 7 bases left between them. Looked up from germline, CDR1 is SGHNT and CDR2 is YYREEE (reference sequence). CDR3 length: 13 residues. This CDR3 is CASSSPSSYEQYF. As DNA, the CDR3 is TGTGCCAGCAGCTCCCCCAGCTCCTACGAGCAGTACTTC.

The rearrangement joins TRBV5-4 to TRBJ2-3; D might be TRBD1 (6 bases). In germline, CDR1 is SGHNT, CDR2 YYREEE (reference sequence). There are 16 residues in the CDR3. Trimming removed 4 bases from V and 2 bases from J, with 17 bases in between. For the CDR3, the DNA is TGTGCCAGCAGCCTCCGGACAGCGTCGACCACAGATACGCAGTATTTT. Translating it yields CASSLRTASTTDTQYF. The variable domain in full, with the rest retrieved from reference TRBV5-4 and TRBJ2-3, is ETGVTQSPTHLIKTRGQQVTLRCSSQSGHNTVSWYQQALGQGPQFIFQYYREEENGRGNFPPRFSGLQFPNYSSELNVNALELDDSALYLCASSLRTASTTDTQYFGPGTRLTVL.

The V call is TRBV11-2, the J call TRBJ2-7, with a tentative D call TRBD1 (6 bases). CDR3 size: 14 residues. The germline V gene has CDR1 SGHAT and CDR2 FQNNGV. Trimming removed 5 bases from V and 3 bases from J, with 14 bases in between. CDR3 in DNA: TGTGCCAGCAGCGCCAGCCGGGACAACTACGAGCAGTACTTC. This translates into CASSASRDNYEQYF.

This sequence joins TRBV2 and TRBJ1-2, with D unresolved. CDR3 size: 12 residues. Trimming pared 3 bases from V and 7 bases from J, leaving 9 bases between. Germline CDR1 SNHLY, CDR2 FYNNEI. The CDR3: CASSDRVGGYTF. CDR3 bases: TGTGCCAGCAGTGATCGGGTAGGTGGCTACACCTTC.

CDR3 region: CACRRGGESNQPQHF. The DNA for the CDR3 is TGTGCCTGCCGGAGGGGGGGAGAGAGCAATCAGCCCCAGCATTTT. V gene TRBV30 combines with J gene TRBJ1-5, with D perhaps matching TRBD1 (6 bases). Germline values: CDR1 GTSNPN, CDR2 SVGIG (reference sequence). V was pared by 6 bases and J by 1 base, with 16 bases between. The CDR3 covers 15 residues.

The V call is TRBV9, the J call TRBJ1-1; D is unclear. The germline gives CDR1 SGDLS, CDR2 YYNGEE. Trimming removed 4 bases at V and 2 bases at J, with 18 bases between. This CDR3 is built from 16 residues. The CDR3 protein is CASSPFPGRGNTEAFF. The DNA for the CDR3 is TGTGCCAGCAGCCCATTCCCAGGACGGGGTAACACTGAAGCTTTCTTT. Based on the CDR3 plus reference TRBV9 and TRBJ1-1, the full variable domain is DSGVTQTPKHLITATGQRVTLRCSPRSGDLSVYWYQQSLDQGLQFLIQYYNGEERAKGNILERFSAQQFPDLHSELNLSSLELGDSALYFCASSPFPGRGNTEAFFGQGTRLTVV.

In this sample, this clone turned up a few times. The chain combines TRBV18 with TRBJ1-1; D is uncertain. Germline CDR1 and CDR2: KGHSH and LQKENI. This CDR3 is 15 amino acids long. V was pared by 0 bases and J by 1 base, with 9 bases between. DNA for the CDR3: TGTGCCAGCTCACCACCGAGGGAGGGGAACACTGAAGCTTTCTTT. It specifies CASSPPREGNTEAFF.